Below are 20 T cell receptor beta chains sequenced from a single sample in a study of blood T cells in healthy people across ages. Together with a sample-barcoded 5' primer, a J-beta primer mix was included in a second PCR lasting 7 to 11 cycles. TCRdb passed the 5' RACE reads through MiXCR, listing each CDR3 protein once. The sample lists approximately 810,000 distinct CDR3 sequences, more than 25% occurring once. Sequencing was carried out using blood. All receptors derive from a woman older than 75 in good health.

This clonotype was recorded a few times. The V and J genes are TRBV10-2 and TRBJ2-7; TRBD2 matches 14 bases. The end of the DNA is better explained by TRBJ2-5, so the J call may be wrong. Germline V gene data show CDR1 as WSHSY and CDR2 as SAAADI. This CDR3 contains 17 residues. CDR3 DNA sequence: TGCGCCAGCGGTCGGCCCGGGACTAGCGGGAGTAGGGAGACCCAGTACTTC. It is translated as CASGRPGTSGSRETQYF.

The rearrangement uses TRBV20-1 and TRBJ1-5; no clear D gene. Trimming left V 3 bases short and J 5 bases short, with 20 bases between. CDR1 and CDR2 (germline): DFQATT, SNEGSKA (reference sequence). The CDR3 totals 16 residues. CDR3 in DNA: TGCAGTGCTAGCCCCGCAGGCTCACGAGTTGATCAGCCCCAGCATTTT. Encoded protein: CSASPAGSRVDQPQHF.

Remarks on this clonotype: This clone may be a read error of a much larger clone one base away. No conserved phenylalanine or tryptophan ends this CDR3, so it is likely a read error. V is TRBV7-9 and J is TRBJ1-4, with 11 nucleotides matching TRBD1. CDR1 and CDR2 (germline): SEHNR, FQNEAQ (reference sequence). V shed 5 bases and J 5 bases; nucleotides not matched to a gene: 7. This CDR3 is 16 amino acids long. CDR3 nucleotide sequence: TGTGCCAGCAGCACCGGGACAGGGGGTATGAATGAAAAACTGTTTTTG. Its protein product is CASSTGTGGMNEKLFL.

This clonotype was recorded at least ten times. The chain employs TRBV27 and TRBJ2-3; TRBD2 is a possible D gene (6 bases). The V gene's germline CDR1 is MNHEY and CDR2 SMNVEV (reference sequence). The CDR3 length is 10 residues. DNA of the CDR3: TGTGTAACGGGGGAATTTACGCAGTATTTT. This gives the protein CVTGEFTQYF.

V usage is TRBV5-1 and J usage is TRBJ2-1; TRBD2 might be the D (7 bases). V gave up 3 bases and J gave up 10 bases, with 23 bases separating them. Germline V gives CDR1 SGHRS, CDR2 YFSETQ. There are 16 residues in the CDR3. The CDR3 region has the DNA TGCGCCAGCAGCTCCTATCGGACCAGGGGAGGGGTGGAGCAGTTCTTC. Its protein is CASSSYRTRGGVEQFF.

In this sample, this clonotype turned up once. The chain recombines TRBV7-9 with TRBJ2-1; perhaps TRBD2 as D (6 bases). There are 19 residues in the CDR3. Germline V gives CDR1 SEHNR, CDR2 FQNEAQ (reference sequence). The V end lost 6 bases, the J end lost 0 bases, and 24 bases lay between the germline ends. The CDR3 bases are TGTGCCAGCAGTCTTAGAGGGACTTTTCTCCTAAGCTCCTACAATGAGCAGTTCTTC. Translating it yields CASSLRGTFLLSSYNEQFF.

In its sample, this clonotype was seen many times. This chain uses TRBV24-1 with TRBJ2-3; 15 bases align to TRBD2. Germline V gives CDR1 KGHDR, CDR2 SFDVKD. After removal of 4 bases from V and 4 bases from J, the junction contained 5 bases not matched to a gene. The CDR3 consists of 17 residues. CDR3 coding DNA: TGTGCCACCAGTGACGGACTAGCGGGGGGGGATGCAGATACGCAGTATTTT. Translation: CATSDGLAGGDADTQYF.

This clonotype was seen at least ten times. J is TRBJ2-5 and V is TRBV12-3 or TRBV12-4; D is perhaps TRBD2 (7 bases). This CDR3 comprises 15 residues. Deletions cut 5 bases from V and 2 bases from J, with 15 bases between. The CDR3 DNA is TGTGCCAGCAGTCCCCAGGGAGGGGGACAAGAGACCCAGTACTTC. It encodes CASSPQGGGQETQYF.

This clonotype was observed at least ten times. This sequence joins TRBV15 and TRBJ2-7; D is possibly TRBD1 (6 bases). Trimming took 3 bases from V and 4 from J, leaving 19 bases between them. This CDR3 contains 16 residues. Germline CDR1 LNHNV, CDR2 YYDKDF (reference sequence). CDR3 residues: CATSSPLTGIGYEQYF. The CDR3, as DNA: TGTGCCACCAGCAGTCCACTTACAGGGATTGGGTACGAGCAGTACTTC.

On this clonotype itself: Since a much larger clone is just one base distant, this may be a read error. J is TRBJ2-6 and V is TRBV20-1, with D possibly TRBD1 on 6 matching bases. The V gene's germline CDR1 is DFQATT and CDR2 SNEGSKA (reference sequence). CDR3 length: 19 amino acids. For the CDR3, the DNA is TGCAGTGCTAGAGATCTCCGGGGCGGACAGAGCTCTGGGGCCAACGTCCGGACTTTC. Translated: CSARDLRGGQSSGANVRTF.

This clonotype occurred many times. The rearrangement joins TRBV28 to TRBJ1-2; D is ambiguous. V dropped 1 base and J dropped 4 bases, with 13 bases sitting between them. The CDR3 sequence is 15 residues long. CDR1 is MDHEN, CDR2 SYDVKM, per germline. As DNA, the CDR3 is TGTGCCAGCAGTTTATCCTACCGGCGATCCTATGGCTACACCTTC. Translating it yields CASSLSYRRSYGYTF.

A remark on this clonotype: Likely a read error: the CDR3 ends without its conserved phenylalanine or tryptophan. The rearrangement joins TRBV28 to TRBJ1-1; D perhaps matches TRBD1 (5 bases). CDR3 size: 14 residues. The V and J ends lost 8 bases and 4 bases respectively, with 17 bases between them. Germline values: CDR1 MDHEN, CDR2 SYDVKM. The CDR3 DNA reads as TGTGCCAGCTCCCTTGGCAGGGCGATCACTGAAGCTTTCCTT. This gives the protein CASSLGRAITEAFL.

This clonotype was counted between two and nine times. As DNA, the CDR3 is TGTGCCAGCAGGGGGCGCGCTGCTGGGGCCAACGTCCTGACTTTC. Its translation is CASRGRAAGANVLTF. The J gene is TRBJ2-6, the V gene TRBV12-3 or TRBV12-4; D possibly corresponds to TRBD1 (5 bases). The CDR3 loop spans 15 amino acids. Deletions cut 6 bases from V and 2 bases from J, with 11 bases between.

This clonotype was picked up many times. In nucleotides, the CDR3 is TGCGCCAGCAGCGCACGACAGGGGACTAGCACAGATACGCAGTATTTT. Encoded protein: CASSARQGTSTDTQYF. The chain combines TRBV5-1 with TRBJ2-3; 8 positions match TRBD1. In germline, CDR1 is SGHRS, CDR2 YFSETQ. Trimming removed 4 bases from V and 0 bases from J; junction bases left unmatched: 7. This CDR3 contains 16 residues.

There are many counts of this clonotype. J is TRBJ2-5 and V is TRBV7-2; 9 positions agree with TRBD1. The CDR3 consists of 14 residues. The germline gives CDR1 SGHTA, CDR2 FQGNSA. V lost 5 bases, J lost 6 bases, and 7 bases stayed unmatched. In DNA form, the CDR3 reads TGTGCCAGCAGCATTTCGGACAGGGGAAAGACCCAGTACTTC. Translation: CASSISDRGKTQYF. Combining the CDR3 with reference TRBV7-2 and TRBJ2-5 gives the whole variable domain GAGVSQSPSNKVTEKGKDVELRCDPISGHTALYWYRQSLGQGLEFLIYFQGNSAPDKSGLPSDRFSAERTGGSVSTLTIQRTQQEDSAVYLCASSISDRGKTQYFGPGTRLLVL.

The genes are TRBV29-1 and TRBJ1-1; D is unclear. The germline CDR1 and CDR2 sequences are SQVTM and ANQGSEA. The V and J ends lost 3 bases and 0 bases respectively, with 11 bases between them. This CDR3 comprises 14 residues. The CDR3 coding sequence is TGCAGCGTTGATGGTTCCGGGGTGAACACTGAAGCTTTCTTT. Amino acid sequence: CSVDGSGVNTEAFF.

This clonotype came up a few times. The V gene is TRBV7-2, the J gene TRBJ2-3; tentatively, D is TRBD1 (8 bases). CDR3 length: 14 residues. CDR1 is SGHTA and CDR2 is FQGNSA in the germline V gene. V lost 5 bases to trimming and J lost 4 bases, with 13 bases between them. CDR3 amino acids: CASSPTGGADTQYF. For the CDR3, the DNA is TGTGCCAGCAGCCCTACAGGGGGGGCAGATACGCAGTATTTT.

This clonotype was seen many times. The chain joins TRBV6-6 to TRBJ2-7; 8 nucleotides agree with TRBD1. The CDR3 is 14 amino acids. V shed 7 bases, J shed 2 bases, and the junction held 7 bases outside the gene matches. CDR1 and CDR2 (germline): MNHNY, SVGAGI (reference sequence). The CDR3 loop is CASNGQGATYEQYF. The CDR3 bases are TGTGCCAGCAACGGGCAGGGGGCAACCTACGAGCAGTACTTC.

Details on this clonotype: A much larger clone is a single base away; this may be a read error. The chain is built from TRBV11-2 and TRBJ2-7; weak D call: TRBD2 (6 bases). Per germline, CDR1 SGHAT and CDR2 FQNNGV. V was cut by 8 bases and J by 7 bases, with 42 bases left in between. CDR3 size: 21 residues. In nucleotides, the CDR3 is TGTGCCAGCCTCGGAGGGGCTGGGGCGCGGGGCGCAGCGTGGAGGTACAATGAGCAGTACTTC. Amino acid sequence: CASLGGAGARGAAWRYNEQYF. The variable domain in full, with the rest retrieved from reference TRBV11-2 and TRBJ2-7, is EAGVAQSPRYKIIEKRQSVAFWCNPISGHATLYWYQQILGQGPKLLIQFQNNGVVDDSQLPKDRFSAERLKGVDSTLKIQPAKLEDSAVYLCASLGGAGARGAAWRYNEQYFGPGTRLTVT.

This clonotype appeared many times. This chain joins TRBV20-1 and TRBJ2-5; 9 nucleotides match TRBD1. After removal of 3 bases from V and 4 bases from J, the junction contained 6 bases not matched to a gene. CDR3 length: 14 residues. Germline V gene data show CDR1 as DFQATT and CDR2 as SNEGSKA (reference sequence). CDR3 sequence reads: CSASRDRDGETQYF. The CDR3 nucleotides are TGCAGTGCTAGTAGGGACAGGGATGGAGAGACCCAGTACTTC.